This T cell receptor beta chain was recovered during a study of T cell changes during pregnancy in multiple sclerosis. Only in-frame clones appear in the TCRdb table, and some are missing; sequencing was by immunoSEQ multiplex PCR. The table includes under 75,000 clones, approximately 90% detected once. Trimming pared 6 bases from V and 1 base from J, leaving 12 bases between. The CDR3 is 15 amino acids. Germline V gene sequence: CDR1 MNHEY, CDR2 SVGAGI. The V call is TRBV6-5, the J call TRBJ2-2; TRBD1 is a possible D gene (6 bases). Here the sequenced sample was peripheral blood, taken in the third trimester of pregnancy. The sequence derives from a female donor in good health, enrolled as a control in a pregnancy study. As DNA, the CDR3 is TGTGCCAGCAGCCGGGGACAACTGAACACCGGGGAGCTGTTTTTT. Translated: CASSRGQLNTGELFF.